This TCR beta chain was sequenced during a study of T cells after yellow fever vaccination. This clonotype was counted at least ten times. Its antigen is not known. V lost 4 bases to trimming and J lost 15 bases; unmatched junction nucleotides: 11. Germline V gives CDR1 SGHRS, CDR2 YFSETQ. CDR3 length: 13 residues. Study outcomes and limitations: Most primary-vaccination clones recurred post-booster (around 95% CD4, 88% CD8).

MiXCR was run by TCRdb on the 5' RACE reads, yielding one entry per CDR3 protein. The repertoire consists of about 120,000 distinct CDR3 sequences, with 5.5% to 8% occurring once and the leading ten covering 2.7%. The TCR sequence derives from a man aged 18-30 years who received the YFV17D yellow fever vaccine. Sequenced here: CD4+ T cells sorted from PBMCs, sampled roughly 45 days after the first yellow fever vaccination. The chain has TRBV5-1 and TRBJ2-1; 9 positions match TRBD2. CDR3 bases: TGCGCCAGCAGCCTGGCAGCAGCGGGGGGAAGGTTCTTC. Protein sequence: CASSLAAAGGRFF.